This T cell receptor (beta chain) was observed in a study of T cells in Graves' hyperthyroidism and ophthalmopathy. Study-wide results and caveats: It was a median around 6 months before onset that the model predicted ophthalmopathy.

There were TCR beta CDR3 regions amplified from RNA transcripts. TCR CDR3 underwent first-round RT-PCR with the HTBI primer set. TCRdb re-analysed the multiplex PCR reads in MiXCR, keeping a single row per CDR3 protein. Among some 500,000 distinct CDR3 sequences listed, 13% to 15% were seen once. Remarks on this clonotype: Its target is not known.

Between the trimmed V and J ends, which lost 7 bases and 8 bases, there was a span of 24 bases. This CDR3 has 17 residues. CDR1 is MNHEY and CDR2 is SVGEGT in the germline V gene. This chain joins TRBV6-2 or TRBV6-3 and TRBJ1-6; D remains ambiguous. The clonotype originates from a woman aged 18 to 35 with Graves' hyperthyroidism. The sequenced sample was blood. For the CDR3, the DNA is TGTGCCAGCAACGAATATCTGGGAAAGAGTTTTGATTCACCCCTCCACTTT. It yields the protein CASNEYLGKSFDSPLHF.